The entry below describes one TCR beta chain. Its antigen is not identified. The trim removed 3 bases at V and 2 bases at J, leaving 12 bases unmatched. This CDR3 region has 19 residues. Looked up from germline, CDR1 is MGHDK and CDR2 is SYGVNS. Primed by a sample-barcoded 5' primer and a J-beta primer mix, a second PCR proceeded for about 7 to 11 cycles. Each cDNA molecule received a tag from a template-switch adaptor that had 12 random nucleotides. TCRdb re-called the 5' RACE reads through MiXCR, storing one row per CDR3 protein. The data show about 1,500,000 distinct CDR3 sequences, 28% seen once. PBMCs were isolated at a quantity of at least 7 million per sample. The data belong to a study of blood T cells in healthy people across ages. General study results and limits: Both higher diversity and more naive CD4+ cells marked long-lived donors when set against aged donors.

The receptor's source is a woman in her 30s in good health. Input material: blood. This chain joins TRBV25-1 and TRBJ2-6; 8 bases are a match to TRBD1. The CDR3: CASSEEIGQGGTGANVLTF. The CDR3 DNA reads TGTGCCAGCAGTGAGGAAATTGGACAGGGAGGTACTGGGGCCAACGTCCTGACTTTC.